The entry that follows covers one T cell receptor (beta chain) sequence. The CDR3 consists of 17 residues. CDR1 and CDR2 from the germline V gene are LNHNV and YYDKDF (reference sequence). V lost 0 bases to trimming and J lost 7 bases, with 19 bases between them. The data originate from a study of T cell changes during pregnancy in multiple sclerosis. Some clones are missing from TCRdb's copy, which holds only in-frame ones; the method was immunoSEQ multiplex PCR. The sample has more than 14,000 clones, 80% to 90% seen once. J is TRBJ1-5 and V is TRBV15; no clear D. This specimen was CD8+ T cells from peripheral blood mononuclear cells, taken in the first trimester of pregnancy. The clonotype originates from a female donor with multiple sclerosis, enrolled in a pregnancy study. The CDR3 nucleotides read TGTGCCACCAGCAGAGATCTCGTACAGACGATCACCCAGCCCCAGCATTTT. It specifies CATSRDLVQTITQPQHF.